This T cell receptor (beta chain) was sequenced in a study of OX40 agonist ivuxolimab in advanced cancers. TCRdb keeps only in-frame clones here, not all; method: immunoSEQ multiplex PCR. Among about 79,000 clones listed, roughly 88% were seen once. The germline gives CDR1 LNHDA, CDR2 SQIVND (reference sequence). V lost 0 bases, J lost 7 bases, and 13 bases lay in between. This CDR3 comprises 15 residues. The V and J genes are TRBV19 and TRBJ1-5, with D perhaps TRBD1 (6 bases). This TCR derives from an adult with an advanced solid tumor such as melanoma, head and neck, liver or kidney cancer. The material was CD4+ or CD8+ T cells sorted from blood, obtained in a trial of the OX40 agonist ivuxolimab. CDR3 nucleotides: TGTGCCAGTAGTATAGATCGACAGGTTGAACAGCCCCAGCATTTT. This sequence encodes CASSIDRQVEQPQHF. Combining the CDR3 with reference TRBV19 and TRBJ1-5 gives the whole variable domain DGGITQSPKYLFRKEGQNVTLSCEQNLNHDAMYWYRQDPGQGLRLIYYSQIVNDFQKGDIAEGYSVSREKKESFPLTVTSAQKNPTAFYLCASSIDRQVEQPQHFGDGTRLSIL.